This T cell receptor beta chain was captured by sequencing in a study of regulatory T cells in long-lasting Graves disease. Through Arm-PCR of CDR3 regions and iRepertoire HTBI primers, TCR beta libraries were built. Methods used by the authors: Samples collectively showed around 56 TRBV and approximately 14 TRBJ segments. In TCRdb, the multiplex PCR reads were re-called with MiXCR into one record per CDR3 protein. Clone size and V and J calls follow TCRdb, not the original study. This sample has 500,000 to 700,000 distinct CDR3 sequences, with 25% to 35% found just once. Time point here: persistent/refractory GD, antithyroid drugs over 5 years with positive TRAb. Scientists built the TCR library using RNA that was extracted from PBMCs. Doctors identified Graves' disease using the American Thyroid Association guidelines. From germline, CDR1 is SGHRS and CDR2 YFSETQ. V lost 0 bases to trimming and J lost 2 bases, with 12 bases between them. The CDR3 is 15 amino acids.

Sequences were derived from peripheral blood mononuclear cells (PBMCs), sampled when the disease was refractory, from a patient treated with antithyroid drugs. The chain carries TRBV5-1 and TRBJ2-7, with D perhaps TRBD2 (6 bases). The source is a female donor with Graves disease. CDR3 amino acids: CASSLAGTVTYEQYF. CDR3 coding DNA: TGCGCCAGCAGCTTGGCCGGGACTGTTACCTACGAGCAGTACTTC. Full variable domain (rest looked up from reference TRBV5-1 and TRBJ2-7): KAGVTQTPRYLIKTRGQQVTLSCSPISGHRSVSWYQQTPGQGLQFLFEYFSETQRNKGNFPGRFSGRQFSNSRSEMNVSTLELGDSALYLCASSLAGTVTYEQYFGPGTRLTVT.